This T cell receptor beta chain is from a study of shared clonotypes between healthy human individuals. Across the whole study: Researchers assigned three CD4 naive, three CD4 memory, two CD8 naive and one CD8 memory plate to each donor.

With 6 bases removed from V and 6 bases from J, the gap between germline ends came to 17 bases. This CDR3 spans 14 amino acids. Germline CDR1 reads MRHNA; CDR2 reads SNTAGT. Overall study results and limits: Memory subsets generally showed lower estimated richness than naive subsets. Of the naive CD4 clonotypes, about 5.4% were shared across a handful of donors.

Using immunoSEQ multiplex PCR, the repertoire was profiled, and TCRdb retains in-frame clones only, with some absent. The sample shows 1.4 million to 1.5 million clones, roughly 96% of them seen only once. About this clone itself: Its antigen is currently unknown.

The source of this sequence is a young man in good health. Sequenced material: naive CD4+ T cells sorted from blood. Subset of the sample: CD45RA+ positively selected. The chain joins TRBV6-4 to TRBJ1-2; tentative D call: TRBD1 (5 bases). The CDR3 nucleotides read TGTGCCAGCAGCGCTAACGGGGGGTTGAATGGCTACACCTTC. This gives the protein CASSANGGLNGYTF.